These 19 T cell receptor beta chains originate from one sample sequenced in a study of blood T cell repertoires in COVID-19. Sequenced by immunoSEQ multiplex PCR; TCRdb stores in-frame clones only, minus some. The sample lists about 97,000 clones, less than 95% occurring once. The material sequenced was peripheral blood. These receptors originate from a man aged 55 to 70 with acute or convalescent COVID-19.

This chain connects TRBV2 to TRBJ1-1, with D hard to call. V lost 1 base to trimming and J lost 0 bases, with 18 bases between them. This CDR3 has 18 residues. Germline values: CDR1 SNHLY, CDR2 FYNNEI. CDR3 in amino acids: CASSEVGQAHPLNTEAFF. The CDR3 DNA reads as TGTGCCAGCAGTGAAGTCGGCCAGGCCCACCCTTTGAACACTGAAGCTTTCTTT.

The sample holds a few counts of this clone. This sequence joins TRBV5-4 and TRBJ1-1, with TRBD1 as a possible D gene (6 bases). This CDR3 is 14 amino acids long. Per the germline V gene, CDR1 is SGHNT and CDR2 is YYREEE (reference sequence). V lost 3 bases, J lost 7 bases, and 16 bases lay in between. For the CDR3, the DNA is TGTGCCAGCAGCTCGGAATGGACAGAGCATGAAGCTTTCTTT. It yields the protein CASSSEWTEHEAFF.

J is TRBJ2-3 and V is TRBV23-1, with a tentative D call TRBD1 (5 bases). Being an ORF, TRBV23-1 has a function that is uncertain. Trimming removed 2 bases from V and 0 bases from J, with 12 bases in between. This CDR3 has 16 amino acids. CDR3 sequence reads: CASSQMRTPSTDTQYF. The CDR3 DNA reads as TGCGCCAGCAGTCAAATGAGGACACCGAGCACAGATACGCAGTATTTT.

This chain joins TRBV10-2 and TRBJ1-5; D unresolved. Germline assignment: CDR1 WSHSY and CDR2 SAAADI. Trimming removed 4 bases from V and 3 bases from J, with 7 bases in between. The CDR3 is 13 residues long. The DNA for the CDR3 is TGCGCCAGCAGTGGTGGGCTCAATCAGCCCCAGCATTTT. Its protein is CASSGGLNQPQHF.

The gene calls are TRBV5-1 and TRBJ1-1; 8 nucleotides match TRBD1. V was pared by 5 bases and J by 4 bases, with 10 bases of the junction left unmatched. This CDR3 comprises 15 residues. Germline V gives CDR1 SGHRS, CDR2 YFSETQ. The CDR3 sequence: CASRSGQGSVTEAFF. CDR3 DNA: TGCGCCAGCAGATCCGGACAGGGCTCGGTCACTGAAGCTTTCTTT. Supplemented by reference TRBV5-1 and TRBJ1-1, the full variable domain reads KAGVTQTPRYLIKTRGQQVTLSCSPISGHRSVSWYQQTPGQGLQFLFEYFSETQRNKGNFPGRFSGRQFSNSRSEMNVSTLELGDSALYLCASRSGQGSVTEAFFGQGTRLTVV.

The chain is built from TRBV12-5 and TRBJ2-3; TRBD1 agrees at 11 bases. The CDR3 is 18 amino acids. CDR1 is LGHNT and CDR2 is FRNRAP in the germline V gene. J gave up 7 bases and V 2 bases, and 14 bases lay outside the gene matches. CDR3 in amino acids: CASGLPAPGTGGSYTQYF. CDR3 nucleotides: TGTGCTAGTGGTTTGCCGGCCCCCGGGACAGGGGGTTCATATACGCAGTATTTT.

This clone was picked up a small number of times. Here the CDR3 reads CASSQGGSPDTEAFF. CDR3 DNA sequence: TGTGCCAGCAGCCAAGGAGGGTCCCCAGACACTGAAGCTTTCTTT. The chain employs TRBV3-1 (or the pseudogene TRBV3-2) and TRBJ1-1; no firm D call. The V gene lost 1 base and the J gene lost 3 bases, with 12 bases spanning the gap. Germline V gene sequence: CDR1 LGHDT, CDR2 YNNKEL (reference sequence). The CDR3 is 15 residues long.

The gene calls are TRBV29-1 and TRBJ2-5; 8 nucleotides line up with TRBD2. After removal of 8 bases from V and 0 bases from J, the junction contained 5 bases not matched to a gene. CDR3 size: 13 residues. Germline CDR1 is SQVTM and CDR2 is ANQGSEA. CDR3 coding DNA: TGCAGCTACCGGGGGGGGAACCAAGAGACCCAGTACTTC. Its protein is CSYRGGNQETQYF.

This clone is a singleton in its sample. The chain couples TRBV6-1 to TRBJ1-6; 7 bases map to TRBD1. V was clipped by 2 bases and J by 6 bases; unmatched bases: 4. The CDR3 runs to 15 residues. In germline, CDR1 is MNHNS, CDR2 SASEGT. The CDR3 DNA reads TGTGCCAGCAGTGAAAGGGGGACAGTTAATTCACCCCTCCACTTT. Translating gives CASSERGTVNSPLHF.

CDR3 nucleotide sequence: TGTGCCTGGAGTATTCAGCGACAGGGGATTAATTCACCCCTCCACTTT. As protein: CAWSIQRQGINSPLHF. This chain links TRBV30 with TRBJ1-6; 8 bases match TRBD1. The CDR3 is 16 amino acids. Trimming took 2 bases from V and 6 from J; bases not matched to a gene: 9. Germline lookup yields CDR1 GTSNPN and CDR2 SVGIG (reference sequence).

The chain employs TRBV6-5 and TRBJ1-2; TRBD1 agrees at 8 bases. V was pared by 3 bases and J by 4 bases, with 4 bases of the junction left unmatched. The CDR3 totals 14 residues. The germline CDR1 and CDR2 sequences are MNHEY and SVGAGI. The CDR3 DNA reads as TGTGCCAGCAGTTATTCGGACAGGGCCTATGGCTACACCTTC. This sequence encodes CASSYSDRAYGYTF.

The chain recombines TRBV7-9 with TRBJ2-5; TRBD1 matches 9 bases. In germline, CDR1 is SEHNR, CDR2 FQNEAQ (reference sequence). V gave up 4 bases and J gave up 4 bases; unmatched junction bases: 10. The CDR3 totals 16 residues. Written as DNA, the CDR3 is TGTGCCAGCAGCTCCCGCTCGGGACAGGGACGAGAGACCCAGTACTTC. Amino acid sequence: CASSSRSGQGRETQYF.

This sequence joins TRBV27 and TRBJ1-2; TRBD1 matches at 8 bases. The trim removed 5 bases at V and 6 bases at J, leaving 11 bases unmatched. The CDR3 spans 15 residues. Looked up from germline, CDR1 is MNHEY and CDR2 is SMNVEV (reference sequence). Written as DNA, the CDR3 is TGTGCCAGCAGTCCCCGGACAGGGAGAATCGATGGCTACACCTTC. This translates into CASSPRTGRIDGYTF.

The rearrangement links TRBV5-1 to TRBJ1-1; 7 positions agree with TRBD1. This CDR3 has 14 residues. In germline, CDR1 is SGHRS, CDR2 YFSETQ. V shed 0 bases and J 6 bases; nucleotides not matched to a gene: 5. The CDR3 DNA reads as TGCGCCAGCAGCTTGGCGACAGGGAGCGCTGAAGCTTTCTTT. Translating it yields CASSLATGSAEAFF.

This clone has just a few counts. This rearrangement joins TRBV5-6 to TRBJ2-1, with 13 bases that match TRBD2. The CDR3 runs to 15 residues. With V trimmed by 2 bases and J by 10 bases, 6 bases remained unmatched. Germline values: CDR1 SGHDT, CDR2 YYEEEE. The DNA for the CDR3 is TGTGCCAGCAGCTTAAGGGGACTAGCGGGGCAGGAGCAGTTCTTC. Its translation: CASSLRGLAGQEQFF. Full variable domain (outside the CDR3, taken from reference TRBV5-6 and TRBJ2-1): DAGVTQSPTHLIKTRGQQVTLRCSPKSGHDTVSWYQQALGQGPQFIFQYYEEEERQRGNFPDRFSGHQFPNYSSELNVNALLLGDSALYLCASSLRGLAGQEQFFGPGTRLTVL.

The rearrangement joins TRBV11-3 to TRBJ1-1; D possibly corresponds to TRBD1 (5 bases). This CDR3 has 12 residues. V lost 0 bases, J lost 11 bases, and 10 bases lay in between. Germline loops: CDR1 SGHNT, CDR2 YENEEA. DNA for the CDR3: TGTGCCAGCAGCTTAGATGCAGGGAGGGCTTTCTTT. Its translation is CASSLDAGRAFF.

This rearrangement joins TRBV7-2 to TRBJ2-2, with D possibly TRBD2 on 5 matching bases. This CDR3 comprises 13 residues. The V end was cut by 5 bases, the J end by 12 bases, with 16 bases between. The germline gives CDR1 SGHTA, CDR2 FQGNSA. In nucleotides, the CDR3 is TGTGCCAGCAGCCGATCCGAGCGAGGGCAGCTGTTTTTT. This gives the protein CASSRSERGQLFF.

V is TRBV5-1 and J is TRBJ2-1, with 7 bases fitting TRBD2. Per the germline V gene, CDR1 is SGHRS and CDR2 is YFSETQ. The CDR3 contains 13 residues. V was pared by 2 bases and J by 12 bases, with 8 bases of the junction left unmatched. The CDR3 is CASSFSLSGGQFF. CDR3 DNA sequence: TGCGCCAGCAGCTTCTCACTTTCGGGAGGGCAGTTCTTC.

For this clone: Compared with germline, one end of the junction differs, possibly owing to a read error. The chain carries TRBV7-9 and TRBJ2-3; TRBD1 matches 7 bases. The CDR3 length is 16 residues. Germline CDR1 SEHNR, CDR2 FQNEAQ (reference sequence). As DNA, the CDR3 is TGTGCCAGCAGCTTAGCCACAGGGGCCGGCACGGATACGCAGTATTTT. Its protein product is CASSLATGAGTDTQYF.